This TCR beta chain was documented in a study of siplizumab effects on memory and regulatory T cells. The study's findings and limits: The naive T cell population seemed more diverse than memory cells and seemed a major contributor to the alloresponse.

V shed 3 bases and J 4 bases; nucleotides not matched to a gene: 4. This CDR3 has 14 residues. Germline V gene data show CDR1 as MNHEY and CDR2 as SVGAGI. This clone was observed a few times. The antigen remains unidentified. The data were produced by immunoSEQ multiplex PCR, yet TCRdb's version contains in-frame clones alone and is incomplete. In the table there are tens of thousands of clones, about 87% of which are singletons. The material sequenced was Tregs sorted from blood. The TCR was taken from a human donor in good health. The chain combines TRBV6-5 with TRBJ1-2, with 8 bases that match TRBD1. In DNA form, the CDR3 reads TGTGCCAGCAGTTATTCACAGGGGGGCTATGGCTACACCTTC. This encodes CASSYSQGGYGYTF.